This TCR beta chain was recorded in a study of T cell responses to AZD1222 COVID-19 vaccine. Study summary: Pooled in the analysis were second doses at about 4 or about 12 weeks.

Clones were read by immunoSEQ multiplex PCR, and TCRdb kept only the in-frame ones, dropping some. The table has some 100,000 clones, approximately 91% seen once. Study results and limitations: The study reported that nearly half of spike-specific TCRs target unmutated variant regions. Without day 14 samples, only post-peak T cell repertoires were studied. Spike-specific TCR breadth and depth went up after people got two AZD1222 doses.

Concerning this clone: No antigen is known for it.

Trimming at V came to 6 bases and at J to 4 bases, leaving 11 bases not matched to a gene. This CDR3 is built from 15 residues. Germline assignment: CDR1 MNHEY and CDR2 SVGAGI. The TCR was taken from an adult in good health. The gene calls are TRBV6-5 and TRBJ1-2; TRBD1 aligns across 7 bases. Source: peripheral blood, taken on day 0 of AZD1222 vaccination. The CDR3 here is CASRPRQGAIYGYTF. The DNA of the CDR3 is TGTGCCAGCAGGCCCAGACAGGGTGCTATCTATGGCTACACCTTC.